Reported below is one T cell receptor beta chain. Seattle patients were enrolled while actively infected and followed longitudinally. The CDR3 covers 16 residues. Germline V gene lookup returns CDR1 SGDLS and CDR2 YYNGEE. V dropped 0 bases and J dropped 2 bases, with 13 bases sitting between them. This specimen comes from a study of blood T cell repertoires in COVID-19. Study summary: From T cells, B-cell-depleted T cells, or PBMCs came the material, which was cDNA or gDNA.

In the study's own analysis: Estimation of nucleated cell counts relied on the amplification of reference gene primers. Produced via immunoSEQ multiplex PCR; TCRdb's table is partial and in-frame only. The V and J calls and clone size are taken from that table; D and trimming were inferred from the DNA. The sample contains 150,000 to 200,000 clones, 80% to 85% of which appear only once. The source is a woman between 65 and 79 years old with COVID-19, enrolled during active disease. The sequencing sample was made of peripheral blood. The chain uses TRBV9 and TRBJ2-3, with D unclear. CDR3 sequence reads: CASSVGLVGDTDTQYF. The CDR3 DNA reads as TGTGCCAGCAGCGTAGGGCTCGTCGGAGACACAGATACGCAGTATTTT.